Each of the 13 T cell receptor beta chains below was sequenced from the same sample in a study of cytomegalovirus exposure and HLA in healthy donors. Method: immunoSEQ multiplex PCR; TCRdb's copy keeps in-frame clones and lacks some. The table lists about 220,000 clones, about nine tenths of them singletons. The sample was PBMCs. These receptor sequences come from a woman in her late teens or twenties in good health and CMV-seronegative.

This sequence joins TRBV2 and TRBJ2-1, with 7 bases identical to TRBD2. Trimming removed 3 bases from V and 8 bases from J; junction bases left unmatched: 16. Germline V gene lookup returns CDR1 SNHLY and CDR2 FYNNEI. This CDR3 has 17 residues. CDR3 region: CASSELIGRGKGDEQFF. The CDR3 nucleotides read TGTGCCAGCAGTGAGCTCATAGGGCGGGGGAAAGGGGATGAGCAGTTCTTC.

J is TRBJ2-1 and V is TRBV5-1; the match to TRBD1 covers 9 bases. Losses at the gene ends were 4 bases for V and 10 bases for J; bases not matched to a gene: 18. This CDR3 region has 17 residues. Looked up from germline, CDR1 is SGHRS and CDR2 is YFSETQ. The CDR3 DNA reads as TGCGCCAGCAGCCCGGGACAGGGACGCCTAGGCGGGGCCGAGCAGTTCTTC. Translated: CASSPGQGRLGGAEQFF. Full variable domain (missing parts from reference TRBV5-1 and TRBJ2-1): KAGVTQTPRYLIKTRGQQVTLSCSPISGHRSVSWYQQTPGQGLQFLFEYFSETQRNKGNFPGRFSGRQFSNSRSEMNVSTLELGDSALYLCASSPGQGRLGGAEQFFGPGTRLTVL.

The chain uses TRBV5-6 and TRBJ2-1, with a possible D match to TRBD2 (5 bases). Germline CDR1 reads SGHDT; CDR2 reads YYEEEE. V lost 4 bases and J lost 7, with 18 bases in between. The CDR3 length is 15 residues. This CDR3 reads CASSLRLWLINEQFF. CDR3 bases: TGTGCCAGCAGCCTACGACTATGGCTTATTAATGAGCAGTTCTTC.

CDR3 residues: CASSQDLSGREGGYTF. As DNA, the CDR3 is TGTGCCAGCAGCCAAGATCTTTCAGGCAGGGAGGGTGGCTACACCTTC. The V gene is TRBV14, the J gene TRBJ1-2, with TRBD1 as a possible D gene (5 bases). V shed 0 bases and J shed 7 bases, with 18 bases lying between them. The CDR3 has 16 residues. Germline loops: CDR1 SGHDN, CDR2 FVKESK.

The chain joins TRBV18 to TRBJ1-5; 10 bases are a match to TRBD1. The ends lost 3 bases at V and 5 bases at J; junction bases unmatched: 1. This CDR3 has 14 residues. Germline-derived CDR1 and CDR2 are KGHSH and LQKENI. The CDR3 DNA reads as TGTGCCAGCTCACCGGACAGGGGGTATCAGCCCCAGCATTTT. It translates to CASSPDRGYQPQHF.

The rearrangement joins TRBV6-6 to TRBJ1-2, with 10 bases lining up with TRBD1. The CDR3 extends over 15 amino acids. Germline V gene data show CDR1 as MNHNY and CDR2 as SVGAGI (reference sequence). With 5 bases clipped from V and 3 bases from J, the junction kept 6 bases outside the gene matches. CDR3 protein: CASSNRDRGDYGYTF. The DNA of the CDR3 is TGTGCCAGCAGTAACCGGGACAGGGGAGACTATGGCTACACCTTC.

This clone appeared a single time. The rearrangement links TRBV14 to TRBJ2-1, with TRBD1 as a possible D gene (5 bases). V lost 2 bases and J 5 bases, leaving 13 bases between the germline ends. CDR3 length equals 15 residues. Germline lookup yields CDR1 SGHDN and CDR2 FVKESK. CDR3 in amino acids: CASSQRQIPHNEQFF. The CDR3 DNA reads TGTGCCAGCAGCCAAAGACAGATACCCCACAATGAGCAGTTCTTC.

The DNA of the CDR3 is TGTGCCAGCATCGACCGGGGAGACACTGAAGCTTTCTTT. Translation: CASIDRGDTEAFF. The V gene is TRBV6-1, the J gene TRBJ1-1; D gene uncertain. Germline CDR1 and CDR2: MNHNS and SASEGT. The CDR3 has 13 residues. With 7 bases removed from V and 3 bases from J, the gap between germline ends came to 12 bases.

The V and J genes are TRBV5-1 and TRBJ1-5; no clear D. The CDR3 runs 13 residues. Trimming removed 5 bases from V and 9 bases from J, with 15 bases in between. Germline assignment: CDR1 SGHRS and CDR2 YFSETQ. Written as DNA, the CDR3 is TGCGCCAGCAGACTGACAATTGAGGGGCCCCAGCATTTT. Protein: CASRLTIEGPQHF.

This clone was seen only once. The CDR3 coding sequence is TGTGCCAGCAGTGACTCGAGAACGGGATCAGATACGCAGTATTTT. Amino acid sequence: CASSDSRTGSDTQYF. This chain uses TRBV6-4 with TRBJ2-3, with TRBD2 as a possible D gene (5 bases). Germline V gene lookup returns CDR1 MRHNA and CDR2 SNTAGT. Trimming removed 0 bases at V and 4 bases at J, with 11 bases between. This CDR3 is built from 15 residues.

This sequence joins TRBV7-3 and TRBJ1-1; unclear D gene. Per the germline V gene, CDR1 is SGHTA and CDR2 is FQGTGA. Between the trimmed V and J ends, which lost 3 bases and 0 bases, there was a span of 8 bases. The CDR3 sequence is 14 residues long. For the CDR3, the DNA is TGTGCCAGCAGCTTCGGAGGGCTGAACACTGAAGCTTTCTTT. The encoded protein is CASSFGGLNTEAFF.

V usage is TRBV5-1 and J usage is TRBJ2-4, with D unclear. Germline V gene data show CDR1 as SGHRS and CDR2 as YFSETQ. V dropped 0 bases and J dropped 0 bases, with 4 bases sitting between them. CDR3 size: 14 residues. The CDR3 is CASSLGLAKNIQYF. DNA for the CDR3: TGCGCCAGCAGCTTGGGTCTAGCCAAAAACATTCAGTACTTC.

CDR3 sequence reads: CASSRRAGENTEAFF. CDR3 nucleotides: TGCGCCAGCAGCCGTCGGGCGGGGGAGAACACTGAAGCTTTCTTT. This rearrangement joins TRBV5-1 to TRBJ1-1, with a tentative D call TRBD1 (5 bases). Germline CDR1 and CDR2: SGHRS and YFSETQ. Deletions cut 4 bases from V and 1 base from J, with 14 bases between. This CDR3 has 15 residues.